This T cell receptor (beta chain) was found in a study of T cells in Graves' hyperthyroidism and ophthalmopathy. Study-wide results and caveats: In blood, most of the thyroid clonotypes expanded above 0.001 were also present. Stable hyperthyroidism and ophthalmopathy were separated using 13 V-J signatures.

Amplified TCR beta CDR3 regions derived from RNA transcripts. A set of HTBI primers served as the primers for a first-round RT-PCR of the TCR CDR3. TCRdb itself ran the multiplex PCR reads through MiXCR, one entry per CDR3 protein. The table shows 450,000 to 650,000 distinct CDR3 sequences, with roughly 18% occurring only once. The table lists this clonotype with many counts. Antigen unknown. CDR1 is MNHEY and CDR2 is SVGEGT in the germline V gene. The CDR3 spans 15 residues. Unmatched junction bases numbered 3, after V lost 5 bases and J lost 0 bases. The sequencing sample was made of blood. The sequence came from a young woman with Graves' ophthalmopathy. J is TRBJ1-1 and V is TRBV6-2 or TRBV6-3; TRBD1 aligns across 10 bases. CDR3 sequence (DNA): TGTGCCAGCAGTAAGGGACAGGGGCTGAACACTGAAGCTTTCTTT. Translated, it gives CASSKGQGLNTEAFF.